This TCR beta chain was identified in a study of CD8+ T cells in alopecia areata. The sequencing template was cDNA reverse transcribed from extracted RNA. TCRdb keeps only in-frame clones here, not all; method: immunoSEQ multiplex PCR. The repertoire consists of about 210,000 clones, with roughly 44% occurring once and the leading ten covering roughly 2.6%. Documented treatment: oral pan-JAK inhibitor, 5-10 mg twice daily. Trimming removed 8 bases at V and 5 bases at J, with 8 bases between. The CDR3 sequence is 11 residues long. The V gene's germline CDR1 is WSHSY and CDR2 SAAADI. The sequence was collected from a human donor with alopecia areata. Source: CD4+ T cells sorted from blood, taken at roughly week 36, from a patient treated with tofacitinib. The V call is TRBV10-2, the J call TRBJ2-3; D is ambiguous. The CDR3, as DNA: TGCGCCAGCGAAGCAGGAGATACGCAGTATTTT. Amino acids: CASEAGDTQYF.